This T cell receptor beta chain was recorded in a study of blood T cell repertoires in COVID-19. Study as a whole: Sources were T cells, B-cell-depleted T cells, or PBMCs; the material itself was cDNA or gDNA.

The CDR3 contains 15 residues. The germline V gene has CDR1 SEHNR and CDR2 FQNEAQ (reference sequence). With 2 bases removed from V and 3 bases from J, the gap between germline ends came to 11 bases. In the source study's methods: For nucleated cells, counts were estimated from reference gene primer amplification. Only in-frame clones appear in the TCRdb table, and some are missing; sequencing was by immunoSEQ multiplex PCR. V, J and clone size are taken as reported in that table, and D and trimming were inferred from the DNA itself. This table holds some 31,000 clones, around 73% found once. The TCR originated in a woman in her sixties with acute or convalescent COVID-19. The sample taken for sequencing was peripheral blood. The chain employs TRBV7-9 and TRBJ1-5; maybe TRBD1 (5 bases). CDR3 nucleotide sequence: TGTGCCAGCAGCTTATACACAGGCGACAATCAGCCCCAGCATTTT. Its protein product is CASSLYTGDNQPQHF.